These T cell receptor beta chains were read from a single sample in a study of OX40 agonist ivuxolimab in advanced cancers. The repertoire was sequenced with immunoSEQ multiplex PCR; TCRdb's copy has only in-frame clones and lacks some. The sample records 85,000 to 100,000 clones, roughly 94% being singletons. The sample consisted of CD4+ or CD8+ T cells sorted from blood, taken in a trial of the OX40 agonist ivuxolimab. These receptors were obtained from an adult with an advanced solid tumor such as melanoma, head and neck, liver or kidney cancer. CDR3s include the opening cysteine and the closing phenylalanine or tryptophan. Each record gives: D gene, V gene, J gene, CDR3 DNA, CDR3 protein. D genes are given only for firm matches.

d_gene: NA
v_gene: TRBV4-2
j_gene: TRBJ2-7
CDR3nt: TGTGCCAGCAGCCAAGACTTAGACAGGTGGAGCTCCTACGAGCAGTACTTC
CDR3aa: CASSQDLDRWSSYEQYF

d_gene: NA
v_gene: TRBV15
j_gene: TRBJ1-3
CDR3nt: TGTGCCACCAGCAGAGTGGGGCGAGGGACAACCTCTGGAAACACCATATATTTT
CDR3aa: CATSRVGRGTTSGNTIYF

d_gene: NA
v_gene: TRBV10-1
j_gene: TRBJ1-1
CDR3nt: TGCGCCAGCCGCGTTAGCATGAACACTGAAGCTTTCTTT
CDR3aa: CASRVSMNTEAFF

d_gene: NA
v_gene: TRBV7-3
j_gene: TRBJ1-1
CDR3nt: TGTGCCAGCAGGGAAATCGAATACGTGAACACTGAAGCTTTCTTT
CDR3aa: CASREIEYVNTEAFF

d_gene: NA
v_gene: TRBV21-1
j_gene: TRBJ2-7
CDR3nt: TGTGCCAGCAGCAAAGGAGGGTCCTACGAGCAGTACTTC
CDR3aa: CASSKGGSYEQYF

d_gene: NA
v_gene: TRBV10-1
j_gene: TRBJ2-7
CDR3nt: TGCGCCAGCAGCGCTCTGACCTCTGGGGACGAGCAGTACTTC
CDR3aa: CASSALTSGDEQYF

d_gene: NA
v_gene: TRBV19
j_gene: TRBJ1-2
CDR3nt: TGTGCCGGCAGGAGATCCGACAGAACACTTTATGGCTACACCTTC
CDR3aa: CAGRRSDRTLYGYTF

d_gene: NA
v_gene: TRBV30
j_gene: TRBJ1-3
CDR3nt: TGTGCCTGGAGTGGGGGCTCTGGAAACACCATATATTTT
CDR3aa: CAWSGGSGNTIYF

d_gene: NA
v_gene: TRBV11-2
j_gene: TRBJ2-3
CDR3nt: TGTGCCAGCAGCTCAAGGAGGGGGGATACGCAGTATTTT
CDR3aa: CASSSRRGDTQYF

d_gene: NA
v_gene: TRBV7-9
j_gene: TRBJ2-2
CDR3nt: TGTGCCAGCGTAGGCCCGAACACCGGGGAGCTGTTTTTT
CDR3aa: CASVGPNTGELFF

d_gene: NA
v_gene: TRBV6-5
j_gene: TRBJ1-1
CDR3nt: TGTGCCAGCAGTTGGGCCAGGAACACTGAAGCTTTCTTT
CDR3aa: CASSWARNTEAFF

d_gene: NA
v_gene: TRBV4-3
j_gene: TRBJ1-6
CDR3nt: TGCGCCAGCAGCCAATCCCCGGGGTACCGGGAGCAACTCCACTTT
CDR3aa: CASSQSPGYREQLHF

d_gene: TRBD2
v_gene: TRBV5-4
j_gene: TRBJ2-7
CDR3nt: TGTGCCAGCAGCCACCGGGACTACGCCTACGAGCAGTACTTC
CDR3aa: CASSHRDYAYEQYF

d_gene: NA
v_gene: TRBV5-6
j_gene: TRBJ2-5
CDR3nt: TGTGCCAGCACCCGGTGGAGCGTAGAGACCCAGTACTTC
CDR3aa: CASTRWSVETQYF

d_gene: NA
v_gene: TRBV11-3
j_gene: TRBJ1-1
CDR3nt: TGTGCCAGCAGCTTAGATGGGGGGAACACTGAAGCTTTCTTT
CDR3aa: CASSLDGGNTEAFF

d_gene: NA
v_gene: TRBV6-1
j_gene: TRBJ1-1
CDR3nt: TGTGCCAGCAGTCAAGACAGGTCGTCCGCTGAAGCTTTCTTT
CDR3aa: CASSQDRSSAEAFF

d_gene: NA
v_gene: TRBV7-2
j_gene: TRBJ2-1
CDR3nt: TGTGCCAGCAGCCCACTCAACTACAATGAGCAGTTCTTC
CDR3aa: CASSPLNYNEQFF

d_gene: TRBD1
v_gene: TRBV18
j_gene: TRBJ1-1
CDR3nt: TGTGCCAGCTCACCACCGGTGGGACAGGGACACACTGAAGCTTTCTTT
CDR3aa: CASSPPVGQGHTEAFF

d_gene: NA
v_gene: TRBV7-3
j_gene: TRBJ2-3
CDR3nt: TGTGCCAGCAGCTCGGATACCACAGATACGCAGTATTTT
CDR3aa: CASSSDTTDTQYF